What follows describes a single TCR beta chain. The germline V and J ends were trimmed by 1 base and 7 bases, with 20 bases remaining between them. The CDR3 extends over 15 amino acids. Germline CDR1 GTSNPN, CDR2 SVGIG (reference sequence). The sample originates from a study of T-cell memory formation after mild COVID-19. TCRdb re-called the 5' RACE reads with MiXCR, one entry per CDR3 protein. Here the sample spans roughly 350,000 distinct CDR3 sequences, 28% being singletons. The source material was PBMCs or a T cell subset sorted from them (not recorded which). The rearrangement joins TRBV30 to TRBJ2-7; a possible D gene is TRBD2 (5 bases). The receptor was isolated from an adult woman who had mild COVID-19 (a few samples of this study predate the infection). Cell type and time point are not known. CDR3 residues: CAWSARVSASGEQYF. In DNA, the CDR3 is TGTGCCTGGAGTGCGCGTGTTTCAGCCTCGGGGGAGCAGTACTTC.